This T cell receptor beta chain derives from a study of blood T cell repertoires in COVID-19. The method was immunoSEQ multiplex PCR; TCRdb's version includes in-frame clones alone and lacks a portion of them. The data hold approximately 280,000 clones, with approximately 90% observed a single time. CDR1 and CDR2 (germline): SGHNT, YYREEE (reference sequence). Trimming cost V 3 bases and J 9 bases; bases outside gene matches: 9. The CDR3 spans 15 residues. The receptor's source is a man aged 40-50 years with acute or convalescent COVID-19. The rearrangement links TRBV5-4 to TRBJ1-6, with 7 bases that match TRBD1. The material sequenced was peripheral blood. CDR3 region: CASSSRTGGVSPLHF. The DNA for the CDR3 is TGTGCCAGCAGCTCCCGGACAGGCGGGGTTTCACCCCTCCACTTT.